This note documents a single TCR beta chain sequence. Its antigen remains unknown. Combining a sample-barcoded 5' primer with a J-beta primer mix, a second PCR ran for roughly 7 to 11 cycles. Each single sample gave us at least 2.5 million CDR3-containing paired-end reads. TCRdb fed the 5' RACE reads into MiXCR, producing one record per CDR3 protein. The table records 1.5 million to 2 million distinct CDR3 sequences, roughly 28% of them present only once. The CDR3 runs to 15 residues. Trimming took 6 bases from V and 5 from J; bases not matched to a gene: 6. Germline CDR1 reads MNHEY; CDR2 reads SVGEGT. This sample was taken from a study of blood T cells in healthy people across ages. Points from the study as a whole: While age rose, TCR beta diversity per million T cells dropped in a roughly linear way. Expanded clonotype shifts may have been confounded, as the donors had an unknown CMV status.

The sample comprised blood. The V and J genes are TRBV6-2 or TRBV6-3 and TRBJ2-5; 13 bases are a match to TRBD2. This receptor was identified in a young woman in good health. The CDR3 here is CASRGTSGREETQYF. The CDR3 bases are TGTGCCAGCAGGGGAACTAGCGGGAGGGAGGAGACCCAGTACTTC.